This T cell receptor (beta chain) was observed in a study of blood T cell repertoires in COVID-19. Background on the study: T cells, B-cell-depleted T cells, or PBMCs provided the cDNA or gDNA that served as material.

Germline V lookup: CDR1 SGHRS, CDR2 YFSETQ. The CDR3 length is 17 residues. V lost 4 bases and J lost 8; bases outside the gene matches: 18. Per the authors' pipeline: Nucleated cell counts were estimated from reference gene primer amplification. Clones were sequenced by immunoSEQ multiplex PCR, and TCRdb holds only the in-frame ones, with some missing. V, J and clone size are taken as reported in that table, and D and trimming were inferred from the DNA itself. The sample carries some 80,000 clones, 85% recorded once. The chain carries TRBV5-1 and TRBJ2-3; TRBD2 matches 8 bases. The clonotype was recovered from an older man with active or convalescent COVID-19. The material sequenced was peripheral blood. This chain's CDR3 is CASSPPTSRGGDVTQYF. The CDR3, as DNA: TGCGCCAGCAGCCCTCCGACTAGCCGGGGGGGAGACGTTACGCAGTATTTT.